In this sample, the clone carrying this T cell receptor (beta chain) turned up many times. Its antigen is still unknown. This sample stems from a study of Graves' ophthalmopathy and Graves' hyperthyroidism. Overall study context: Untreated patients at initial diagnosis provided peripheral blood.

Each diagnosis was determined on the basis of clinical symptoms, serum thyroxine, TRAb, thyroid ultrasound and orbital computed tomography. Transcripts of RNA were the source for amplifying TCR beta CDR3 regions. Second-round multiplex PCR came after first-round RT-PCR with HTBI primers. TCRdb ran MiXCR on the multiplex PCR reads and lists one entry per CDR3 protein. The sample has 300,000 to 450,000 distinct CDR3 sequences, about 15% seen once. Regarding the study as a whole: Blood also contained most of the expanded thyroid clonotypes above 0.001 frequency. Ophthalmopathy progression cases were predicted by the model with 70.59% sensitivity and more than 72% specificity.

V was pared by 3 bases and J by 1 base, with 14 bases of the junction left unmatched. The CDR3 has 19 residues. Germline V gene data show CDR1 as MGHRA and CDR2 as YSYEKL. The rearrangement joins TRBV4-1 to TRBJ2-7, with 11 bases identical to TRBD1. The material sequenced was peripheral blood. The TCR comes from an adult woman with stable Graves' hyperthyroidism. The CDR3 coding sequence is TGCGCCAGCAGCCATCTTCCGGGACAGGGGGAACTCGGGTCCTACGAGCAGTACTTC. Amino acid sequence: CASSHLPGQGELGSYEQYF.